The sequence of this T cell receptor (beta chain) was determined in a study of early T cells in non-severe SARS-CoV-2 infection. Whole-study context: Sequencing used unsorted whole-blood bulk RNA, so chains lack pairing.

cDNA molecules, individually, were tagged with unique molecular identifiers. One entry per CDR3 protein, called by TCRdb with MiXCR from the 5' RACE reads. The sample contains some 40,000 distinct CDR3 sequences, 4.7% of which appear only once. This clonotype was counted a few times. The antigen remains unidentified. Regarding the study as a whole: VDJdb matches were skewed toward anti-spike CD8 T cell responses.

Between the trimmed V and J ends, which lost 5 bases and 3 bases, there was a span of 11 bases. This CDR3 has 14 amino acids. Germline V gene sequence: CDR1 MNHEY, CDR2 SMNVEV (reference sequence). The chain employs TRBV27 and TRBJ1-5; no definite D call. The origin of this receptor is an adult who was a healthcare worker with PCR-confirmed SARS-CoV-2 infection or an uninfected control (not recorded which). Sequencing was carried out using whole blood. In nucleotides, the CDR3 is TGTGCCAGCAGTCCGCAGGTTAACAATCAGCCCCAGCATTTT. This translates into CASSPQVNNQPQHF.